A single sample is the source of the 2 T cell receptor beta chains below, sequenced in a study of shared clonotypes between healthy human individuals. Method: immunoSEQ multiplex PCR; TCRdb's copy keeps in-frame clones and lacks some. The sample carries 2 million to 2.5 million clones, around 95% recorded once. The sample was naive CD4+ T cells sorted from blood. As to subset: CD45RA+ positively selected. Receptor source: a man younger than 35 in good health.

This clone was detected once. The V gene is TRBV9, the J gene TRBJ1-2, with TRBD1 matching over 8 bases. CDR3 length: 13 amino acids. V gave up 4 bases and J gave up 8 bases; unmatched junction bases: 7. Germline V lookup: CDR1 SGDLS, CDR2 YYNGEE. The CDR3 DNA follows: TGTGCCAGCAGCTCCTCAGGGGGCCCCGGCTACACCTTC. As protein: CASSSSGGPGYTF.

The chain uses TRBV27 and TRBJ1-1; 7 nucleotides match TRBD1. This CDR3 spans 16 amino acids. V gave up 6 bases and J gave up 1 base; unmatched junction bases: 11. Germline assignment: CDR1 MNHEY and CDR2 SMNVEV (reference sequence). CDR3 protein: CASSRGGSRTNTEAFF. The CDR3 DNA is TGTGCCAGCAGCAGGGGGGGCAGTAGGACGAACACTGAAGCTTTCTTT.